This T cell receptor (beta chain) was obtained from a study of T cell responses to AZD1222 COVID-19 vaccine. As for the study in general: Pooled samples include second doses given at about 4 or 12 weeks.

Study outcomes and limitations: In a largely white British group with more females than males, clonal diversity was possibly underestimated. Among spike-specific TCRs, nearly half reportedly target unmutated variant regions.

V was clipped by 3 bases and J by 4 bases; unmatched bases: 2. CDR1 and CDR2 from the germline V gene are SGHVS and FNYEAQ. This CDR3 contains 14 residues. TCRdb's copy holds only in-frame clones and misses some; the assay was immunoSEQ multiplex PCR. The sample includes some 130,000 clones, 80% to 90% of them seen just once. Note on this clone: What it binds is unknown.

The chain uses TRBV7-6 and TRBJ1-5; the match to TRBD1 covers 8 bases. The sequences come from peripheral blood, collected on day 0 of AZD1222 vaccination. The receptor's source is an adult in good health. The CDR3, as DNA: TGTGCCAGCAGCTTGGACAGGGATAATCAGCCCCAGCATTTT. This codes for CASSLDRDNQPQHF.